The clone carrying this T cell receptor (beta chain) was counted ten times or more. What it recognizes is unknown. This sample was included in a study of T cells in Graves' hyperthyroidism and ophthalmopathy. RNA transcripts gave rise to amplified TCR beta CDR3 regions. First-round RT-PCR of the TCR CDR3 relied on the HTBI primer set. In TCRdb, the multiplex PCR reads were re-called with MiXCR into one record per CDR3 protein. Here the sample spans almost 600,000 distinct CDR3 sequences, more than 45% being singletons. This CDR3 is built from 15 residues. Between the trimmed V and J ends, which lost 3 bases and 5 bases, there was a span of 15 bases. Germline CDR1 SGHTS, CDR2 YDEGEE. Study-level results: Before onset, by a median of 6.5 months, the model predicted ophthalmopathy.

The sample was peripheral blood or thyroid tissue (not recorded which). The TCR sequence derives from a woman younger than 35 with Graves' hyperthyroidism. V and J are TRBV5-8 and TRBJ1-5, with D perhaps TRBD1 (6 bases). The CDR3 spells CASSSQGSGDQPQHF. The CDR3 nucleotides are TGTGCCAGCAGCTCCCAGGGGTCGGGTGATCAGCCCCAGCATTTT. The full variable domain, with the rest looked up from reference TRBV5-8 and TRBJ1-5, is EAGVTQSPTHLIKTRGQQATLRCSPISGHTSVYWYQQALGLGLQFLLWYDEGEERNRGNFPPRFSGRQFPNYSSELNVNALELEDSALYLCASSSQGSGDQPQHFGDGTRLSIL.